Reported below is one T cell receptor beta chain. This clonotype showed up just a few times. The antigen it recognizes is unknown. No base-level quality is on record; no much larger clone is a single base apart. Library construction relied on PCR. Sequencing relied on an Illumina HiSeq 2500. TCR libraries were prepared with molecular barcoding, using unique molecular identifiers to normalize TCRbeta repertoire quantification. The public reads were run again by TCRdb, first through fastp at Q25 and then through MiXCR, and only productive beta chains were kept. All rows with the same CDR3 protein become a single entry with the most common DNA and genes. Recorded for this sample are 250,000 to 350,000 distinct CDR3 sequences; almost 10% of them occurred a single time. The top ten clones comprise 10% of the sample. This sample was taken from a study of T-cell reconstitution after alpha-beta-depleted transplantation in children listed by TCRdb under 2016. As for the study more broadly: Using TCR repertoire profiling, the study quantitatively followed how T-cell immune reconstitution unfolded in children after TCRalphabeta/CD19-depleted allogeneic hematopoietic cell transplantation.

At the junction V is shortened by 1 base and J by 7 bases, with 11 bases in between. The CDR1 and CDR2 encoded by the germline V gene are MGHRA and YSYEKL. The cysteine opens and the phenylalanine closes a CDR3 of 15 amino acids. The kept DNA is CDR3 alone, 45 bases in frame from the first base. This specimen was PBMCs from the stem cell graft donor, taken from the stem cell graft. The V and J segments used are TRBV4-1 and TRBJ1-6; the D gene is unclear. The sequence was collected from a human donor who donated a stem cell graft to a child with SCID. The CDR3 is CASSQGTSFNSPLHF. The DNA sequence reads TGCGCCAGCAGCCAAGGTACTAGCTTCAATTCACCCCTCCACTTT.